This T cell receptor (beta chain) was sequenced during a study of shared clonotypes between healthy human individuals. Regarding the study as a whole: Across a handful of donors, naive CD4 shared 5% to 6%, naive CD8 under 4%, memory CD4 roughly 2.5%, memory CD8 0.4% to 0.5%.

A CD45RA-negative memory subset and a CD45RA+ naive subset were separated from the CD4+ cells. For this clone: Its antigen remains unknown.

In the authors' methods: ImmunoSEQ gave junction-only sequences without quality scores, so filtering differed. The table came from immunoSEQ multiplex PCR; TCRdb's copy has only in-frame clones and leaves some out. The D gene and trimming were derived from the DNA, and the V and J assignments and clone size from that table. This sample has over 950,000 clones, with 60% to 80% found just once. The source of this sequence is a man between 18 and 35 years old in good health. Some clones in this sample may be carry-over from other donors' samples. Source material: memory CD4+ T cells from PBMCs. Regarding subset: CD45RA-negative fraction.

The CDR3 nucleotides are TGTGCCAGCAGTCCACCCTTGGAGCAGTTCTTC. Its protein product is CASSPPLEQFF. The chain employs TRBV27 and TRBJ2-1, with D unresolved. V shed 5 bases and J shed 10 bases, with 9 bases lying between them. This CDR3 is built from 11 residues. Germline CDR1 and CDR2: MNHEY and SMNVEV (reference sequence).